Listed below are T cell receptor beta chains from one sample, sequenced in a study of blood T cell repertoires in COVID-19. The repertoire was sequenced with immunoSEQ multiplex PCR; TCRdb's copy has only in-frame clones and lacks some. The sample lists roughly 150,000 clones, 80% to 85% occurring once. The sequencing sample was made of peripheral blood. These receptors were taken from a man between 65 and 80 years old with active or convalescent COVID-19. Each CDR3 is given with its conserved first and last residue. D genes are given only for firm matches. Clone size is stated in some rows and not others, as once, few, many or a class when expanded.

TRBV3-1/TRBV3-2,few,TRBD1,TRBJ2-2,TGTGCCAGCAGCCTCGGACAGGGCTGGAGCACCGGGGAGCTGTTTTTT,CASSLGQGWSTGELFF
TRBV7-2,.,TRBD1,TRBJ2-7,TGTGCCAGCAGCTCTAGACAGGGTGCACACTCCTACGAGCAGTACTTC,CASSSRQGAHSYEQYF
TRBV28,.,.,TRBJ1-5,TGTGCCAGCAGTTTCTTGCAGGGCCCTCAGCCCCAGCATTTT,CASSFLQGPQPQHF
TRBV10-3,.,.,TRBJ1-1,TGTGCCATCAGTACGGACAGTAGGAACACTGAAGCTTTCTTT,CAISTDSRNTEAFF
TRBV3-1/TRBV3-2,.,.,TRBJ2-5,TGTGCCAGCGGGAGATCCTTAGAAGAGACCCAGTACTTC,CASGRSLEETQYF
TRBV6-2/TRBV6-3,few,.,TRBJ1-1,TGTGCCAGCAGTTATAGTAGCGCAGCTAGCCCCAGGAGCACTGAAGCTTTCTTT,CASSYSSAASPRSTEAFF
TRBV6-5,.,TRBD1,TRBJ1-2,TGTGCCAGCACCTCCGGGACAGGGGCCTATGGCTACACCTTC,CASTSGTGAYGYTF
TRBV4-3,.,.,TRBJ1-1,TGCGCCAGCAGCCAAGATCATGATAGGGACAAGAACACTGAAGCTTTCTTT,CASSQDHDRDKNTEAFF
TRBV6-5,.,TRBD2,TRBJ2-3,TGTGCCAGCAGAATAGCGGGAGGAGGCGATACGCAGTATTTT,CASRIAGGGDTQYF
TRBV7-9,.,.,TRBJ2-3,TGTGCCAGCAGCGAAGGGGCTGGGGATACGCAGTATTTT,CASSEGAGDTQYF
TRBV7-9,.,TRBD2,TRBJ2-7,TGTGCCAGCAGCTTAGTCTATCAGCGGGAGGGCCGGTACGAGCAGTACTTC,CASSLVYQREGRYEQYF
TRBV19,.,.,TRBJ1-5,TGTGCCAGTAGTACCCGTCACGGGGATAGCAATCAGCCCCAGCATTTT,CASSTRHGDSNQPQHF
TRBV5-1,.,TRBD1,TRBJ2-2,TGCGCCAGCAGCTTGCTTACAGGGGGTAACACCGGGGAGCTGTTTTTT,CASSLLTGGNTGELFF
TRBV19,.,.,TRBJ2-5,TGTGCCAGTAGTACCCGGGGTAGCGCAGAGACCCAGTACTTC,CASSTRGSAETQYF
TRBV6-2/TRBV6-3,.,TRBD2,TRBJ2-7,TGTGCCAGCAGCCCCGGGACTAGCCTCTCCTACGAGCAGTACTTC,CASSPGTSLSYEQYF
TRBV12-3/TRBV12-4,.,TRBD1,TRBJ1-6,TGTGCCAGCAGGACAGGGTCTCTTTCACCCCTCCACTTT,CASRTGSLSPLHF
TRBV5-5,.,.,TRBJ1-5,TGTGCCAGCAGCCTCTCACCGAGGAGCAATCAGCCCCAGCATTTT,CASSLSPRSNQPQHF
TRBV4-3,.,TRBD1,TRBJ1-2,TGCGCCAGCAGCCAAGACACAGGGGAGCCTAACTATGGCTACACCTTC,CASSQDTGEPNYGYTF
TRBV28,.,.,TRBJ1-5,TGTGCCAGCAGCCGGGTCGGGCAGCCCCAGCATTTT,CASSRVGQPQHF
TRBV19,.,.,TRBJ2-1,TGTGCCAGTAGTATGGTCGACAGTCTATACAATGAGCAGTTCTTC,CASSMVDSLYNEQFF
TRBV3-1/TRBV3-2,.,.,TRBJ1-5,TGTGCCAGCAGCCAAGATAGAGTCACAGGGAACCAGCCCCAGCATTTT,CASSQDRVTGNQPQHF
TRBV10-3,.,.,TRBJ1-1,TGTGCCATCTCTGACGGGGGACCGGGGACTGAAGCTTTCTTT,CAISDGGPGTEAFF
TRBV29-1,.,.,TRBJ1-5,TGCAGCGTTGCAGGGATCGGTCAGCCCCAGCATTTT,CSVAGIGQPQHF
TRBV2,once,.,TRBJ1-5,TGTGCCAGCAGCAAGTTTCGGGACTCCATGGCCAATCAGCCCCAGCATTTT,CASSKFRDSMANQPQHF
TRBV20-1,many,.,TRBJ2-1,TGCAGTGCTAGTCCGTCACAGAGCTCCTACAATGAGCAGTTCTTC,CSASPSQSSYNEQFF
TRBV9,.,.,TRBJ1-4,TGTGCCAGCAGCGTACCAGGGGAGGGTGAAAAACTGTTTTTT,CASSVPGEGEKLFF
TRBV6-5,.,.,TRBJ1-1,TGTGCCAGCAGTTACATCCAGAACACTGAAGCTTTCTTT,CASSYIQNTEAFF
TRBV7-8,.,.,TRBJ2-7,TGTGCCAGCAGCTTAGTCGGGGGTTCCTACGAGCAGTACTTC,CASSLVGGSYEQYF
TRBV9,.,.,TRBJ1-4,TGTGCCAGCAGCTCCCCAGGGGCCCTTGAAAAACTGTTTTTT,CASSSPGALEKLFF
TRBV2,.,TRBD1,TRBJ2-7,TGTGCCAGCGGCCGGGACAGGGAGTCCGAGCAGTACTTC,CASGRDRESEQYF
TRBV11-2,.,.,TRBJ2-5,TGTGCCAGCAGCCCAGGGGTGGGACGGCAAGAGACCCAGTACTTC,CASSPGVGRQETQYF
TRBV7-2,.,.,TRBJ1-1,TGTGCCAGCAGCTTAGGCACATTCACTGAAGCTTTCTTT,CASSLGTFTEAFF
TRBV27,.,TRBD1,TRBJ1-2,TGTGCCAGCAGACAGGACAGGCCGGGAGATGGCTACACCTTC,CASRQDRPGDGYTF
TRBV7-9,.,.,TRBJ1-1,TGTGCCAGCAGCCCACTAACGAGGAGCGAAGCTTTCTTT,CASSPLTRSEAFF
TRBV6-2/TRBV6-3,.,.,TRBJ1-1,TGTGCCAGCAGTTACTTCATCTACCCTATAGGCAGCGGAGCTTTCTTT,CASSYFIYPIGSGAFF
TRBV7-2,.,.,TRBJ2-1,TGTGCCAGCAGCTTGCGTCGATCCAATGAGCAGTTCTTC,CASSLRRSNEQFF
TRBV5-1,.,.,TRBJ1-1,TGCGCCAGCAGCTTGAGCAACACTGAAGCTTTCTTT,CASSLSNTEAFF
TRBV24-1,.,TRBD1,TRBJ2-1,TGTGCCACCAGCTCCGGGACAGGGTTGAATGAGCAGTTCTTC,CATSSGTGLNEQFF
TRBV28,.,TRBD1,TRBJ2-2,TGTGCCAGCAGCCGGACAGGGCCCGCCGGGGAGCTGTTTTTT,CASSRTGPAGELFF
TRBV24-1,.,.,TRBJ2-2,TGTGCCACCAGTGATCGGGACACATCGAACACCGGGGAGCTGTTTTTT,CATSDRDTSNTGELFF
TRBV9,.,TRBD1,TRBJ2-2,TGTGCCAGCAGCGTAGGACAGGGTGAGGCCCTGGAGCTGTTTTTT,CASSVGQGEALELFF
TRBV7-2,once,TRBD2,TRBJ2-5,TGTGCCAGCAGCCCCGGCGGGAGAGGGGAGACCCAGTACTTC,CASSPGGRGETQYF
TRBV7-6,.,.,TRBJ1-1,TGTGCCAGCAGCTTGGGGGGGGACACTGAAGCTTTCTTT,CASSLGGDTEAFF
TRBV11-2,.,.,TRBJ1-2,TGTGCCAGCAGCACCGGCGGCCCTTATGGCTACACCTTC,CASSTGGPYGYTF
TRBV7-9,.,.,TRBJ1-1,TGTGCCAGCAGTCATTCCGGGGGCACTGAAGCTTTCTTT,CASSHSGGTEAFF
TRBV2,.,.,TRBJ2-3,TGTGCCAGCAGCCCGAACGGGAGAACAGATACGCAGTATTTT,CASSPNGRTDTQYF
TRBV7-9,.,TRBD1,TRBJ1-2,TGTGCCAGCAGCCTAGGACAGGGGGCGGGTGGCTACACCTTC,CASSLGQGAGGYTF
TRBV6-2/TRBV6-3,.,.,TRBJ1-5,TGTGCCAGCAGCCAAGGGGGGGTTGGACAGCCCCAGCATTTT,CASSQGGVGQPQHF
TRBV9,.,.,TRBJ2-3,TGTGCCAGCAGCGGAGGACAACACACAGATACGCAGTATTTT,CASSGGQHTDTQYF
TRBV5-1,.,TRBD2,TRBJ2-5,TGCGCCAGCAGCCGGGGGACTAGCGGGGCTGAGACCCAGTACTTC,CASSRGTSGAETQYF
TRBV11-3,.,TRBD1,TRBJ2-1,TGTGCCAGCACCTGGGACAGATCATCCTACAATGAGCAGTTCTTC,CASTWDRSSYNEQFF